These 15 T cell receptor beta chains share one sample of origin, sequenced in a study of CXCR3-negative and CXCR3-positive naive CD8 T cells. Study results and caveats: Against CXCR3-negative naive cells, CXCR3-positive naive cells showed more hydrophobic TRB CDR3s.

5' RACE that incorporated UMI labels was used to prepare the TRB cDNA libraries. After re-calling the 5' RACE reads, TCRdb lists one entry per CDR3 protein, DNA absent. This sample's clone table lists under 150,000 distinct CDR3 sequences. These receptors have no known antigen. Sequenced: naive CXCR3+ CD8+ T cells from blood. The sample's subset: CD45RO-CCR7+CD27+CD95- naive CD8+ T cells expressing CXCR3 (TNR3+). These receptor sequences come from a human donor in good health. Some clones in this sample may be carry-over from other donors' samples.

The CDR3 sequence is CASSVIDEQFF. The chain links TRBV7-2 to TRBJ2-1. Looked up from germline, CDR1 is SGHTA and CDR2 is FQGNSA. This CDR3 contains 11 residues. The full variable domain, its missing parts supplied by reference TRBV7-2 and TRBJ2-1, is GAGVSQSPSNKVTEKGKDVELRCDPISGHTALYWYRQSLGQGLEFLIYFQGNSAPDKSGLPSDRFSAERTGGSVSTLTIQRTQQEDSAVYLCASSVIDEQFFGPGTRLTVL.

The chain has TRBV28 and TRBJ2-7; TCRdb's D call, TRBD2, is unchecked because there is no DNA. The CDR3 sequence is 14 residues long. CDR1 is MDHEN and CDR2 is SYDVKM in the germline V gene. The chain's CDR3 is CASRMAGGPYEQYF.

The rearrangement uses TRBV30 and TRBJ2-5; TCRdb proposes TRBD1, but this gene call is untestable without DNA. CDR1 and CDR2 (germline): GTSNPN, SVGIG (reference sequence). This CDR3 comprises 13 residues. CDR3 residues: CAWRGTGEETQYF.

This sequence joins TRBV5-1 and TRBJ2-7; TCRdb gives TRBD1 as the D gene, but with no DNA this cannot be confirmed. CDR1 and CDR2 (germline): SGHRS, YFSETQ. This CDR3 has 14 residues. The CDR3 region is CASSPHRNLHEQYF.

The rearrangement joins TRBV7-2 to TRBJ2-7; TCRdb lists TRBD1, though no DNA is available to test this call. Germline CDR1 is SGHTA and CDR2 is FQGNSA. This CDR3 is 14 amino acids long. The CDR3 reads CASSLGAGVVDQYF.

This chain links TRBV20-1 with TRBJ1-2. This CDR3 has 13 residues. Per the germline V gene, CDR1 is DFQATT and CDR2 is SNEGSKA (reference sequence). CDR3 in amino acids: CSAKYGGDYGYTF.

The chain is built from TRBV12-3 or TRBV12-4 and TRBJ2-1. This CDR3 is built from 14 residues. CDR3 sequence: CATELRGPWNEQFF.

This chain uses TRBV20-1 with TRBJ1-1; TCRdb's assignment of TRBD1 cannot be checked, as there is no DNA. Per germline, CDR1 DFQATT and CDR2 SNEGSKA (reference sequence). CDR3 length equals 13 residues. The chain's CDR3 is CSASGGENTEAFF.

The rearrangement joins TRBV27 to TRBJ2-7. Germline V gene sequence: CDR1 MNHEY, CDR2 SMNVEV (reference sequence). This CDR3 is built from 18 residues. The CDR3 loop reads CASSLFLTLATYSYEQYF.

Here the CDR3 reads CSALQGEGGYTF. The J gene is TRBJ1-2, the V gene TRBV29-1; no DNA is available, so the TRBD1 call from TCRdb remains unchecked. Germline V CDR1 and CDR2: SQVTM, ANQGSEA. This CDR3 comprises 12 residues.

The chain couples TRBV4-2 to TRBJ2-1; TCRdb gives TRBD1 as the D gene, but with no DNA this cannot be confirmed. This CDR3 comprises 16 residues. Looked up from germline, CDR1 is LGHNA and CDR2 is YNFKEQ. CDR3 region: CASSQDRAGGYNEQFF.

V is TRBV6-1 and J is TRBJ1-1. Germline values: CDR1 MNHNS, CDR2 SASEGT. This CDR3 has 15 residues. CDR3 in amino acids: CASTPTRHTRTEAFF.

V is TRBV9 and J is TRBJ2-1; TCRdb's assignment of TRBD2 cannot be checked, as there is no DNA. CDR3 length: 15 amino acids. The germline V gene encodes CDR1 SGDLS and CDR2 YYNGEE. This chain's CDR3 is CASSEETKISNEQFF.

J is TRBJ2-7 and V is TRBV20-1; checking the TCRdb D call of TRBD2 is not possible without DNA. The CDR3 is made up of 16 amino acids. Germline V lookup: CDR1 DFQATT, CDR2 SNEGSKA (reference sequence). The CDR3 spells CSAVSLVETGVDEQYF.

The chain uses TRBV29-1 and TRBJ2-2; TCRdb's D call of TRBD1 is untestable without DNA. Germline lookup yields CDR1 SQVTM and CDR2 ANQGSEA. This CDR3 is built from 14 residues. The chain's CDR3 is CSVENRGNTGELFF.